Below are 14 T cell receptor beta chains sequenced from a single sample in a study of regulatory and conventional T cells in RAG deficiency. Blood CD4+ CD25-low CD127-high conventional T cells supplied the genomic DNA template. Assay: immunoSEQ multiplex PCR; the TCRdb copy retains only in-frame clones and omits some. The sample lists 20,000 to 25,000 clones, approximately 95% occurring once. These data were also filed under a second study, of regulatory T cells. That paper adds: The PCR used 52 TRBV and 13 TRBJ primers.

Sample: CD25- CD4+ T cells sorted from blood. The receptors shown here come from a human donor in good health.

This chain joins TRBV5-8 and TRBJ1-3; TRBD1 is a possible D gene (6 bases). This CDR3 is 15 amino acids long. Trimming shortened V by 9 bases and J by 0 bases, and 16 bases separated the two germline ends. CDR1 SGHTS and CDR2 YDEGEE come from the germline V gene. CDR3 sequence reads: CAMGHPPYSGNTIYF. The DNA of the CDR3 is TGTGCCATGGGACATCCACCCTACTCTGGAAACACCATATATTTT.

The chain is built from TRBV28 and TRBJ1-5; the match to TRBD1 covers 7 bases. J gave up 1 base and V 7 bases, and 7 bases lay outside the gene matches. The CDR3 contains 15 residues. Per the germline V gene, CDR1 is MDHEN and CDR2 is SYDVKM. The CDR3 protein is CASNPGGQSNQPQHF. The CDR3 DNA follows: TGTGCCAGCAATCCTGGGGGACAGAGCAATCAGCCCCAGCATTTT.

The CDR3 loop reads CASSLTGGHTDGYTF. CDR3 coding DNA: TGTGCCAGCAGCTTAACGGGAGGGCACACGGACGGCTACACCTTC. This chain uses TRBV7-3 with TRBJ1-2; D unresolved. The CDR3 consists of 15 residues. Trimming pared 0 bases from V and 8 bases from J, leaving 16 bases between. Germline V CDR1 and CDR2: SGHTA, FQGTGA.

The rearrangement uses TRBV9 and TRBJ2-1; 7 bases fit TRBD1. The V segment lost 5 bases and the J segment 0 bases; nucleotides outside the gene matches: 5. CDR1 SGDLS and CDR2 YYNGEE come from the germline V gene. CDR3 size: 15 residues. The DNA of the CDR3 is TGTGCCAGCAGTCGAGGGGGCAGCTCCTACAATGAGCAGTTCTTC. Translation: CASSRGGSSYNEQFF. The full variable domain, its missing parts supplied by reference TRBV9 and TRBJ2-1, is DSGVTQTPKHLITATGQRVTLRCSPRSGDLSVYWYQQSLDQGLQFLIQYYNGEERAKGNILERFSAQQFPDLHSELNLSSLELGDSALYFCASSRGGSSYNEQFFGPGTRLTVL.

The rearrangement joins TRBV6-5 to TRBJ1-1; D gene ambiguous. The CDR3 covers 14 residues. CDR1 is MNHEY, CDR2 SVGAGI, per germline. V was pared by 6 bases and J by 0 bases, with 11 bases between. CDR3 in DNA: TGTGCCAGCAGGAATACTCTTATGAACACTGAAGCTTTCTTT. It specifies CASRNTLMNTEAFF.

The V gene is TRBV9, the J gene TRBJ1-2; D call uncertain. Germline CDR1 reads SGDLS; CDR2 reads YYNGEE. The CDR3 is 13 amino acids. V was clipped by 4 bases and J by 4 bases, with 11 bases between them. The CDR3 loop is CASSQVPSYGYTF. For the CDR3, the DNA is TGTGCCAGCAGCCAAGTCCCCAGCTATGGCTACACCTTC.

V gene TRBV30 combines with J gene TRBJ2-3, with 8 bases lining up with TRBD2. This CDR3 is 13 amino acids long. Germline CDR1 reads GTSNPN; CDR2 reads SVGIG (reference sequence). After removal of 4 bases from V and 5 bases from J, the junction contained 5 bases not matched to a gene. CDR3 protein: CAWNSGGGDTQYF. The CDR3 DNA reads TGTGCCTGGAATTCGGGGGGGGGAGATACGCAGTATTTT.

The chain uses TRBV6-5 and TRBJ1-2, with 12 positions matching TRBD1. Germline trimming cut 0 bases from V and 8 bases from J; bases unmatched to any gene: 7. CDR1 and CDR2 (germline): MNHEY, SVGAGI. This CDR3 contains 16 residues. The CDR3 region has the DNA TGTGCCAGCAGTTACTCGGGACAGGGGGCTCGGGGGGGCTACACCTTC. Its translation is CASSYSGQGARGGYTF.

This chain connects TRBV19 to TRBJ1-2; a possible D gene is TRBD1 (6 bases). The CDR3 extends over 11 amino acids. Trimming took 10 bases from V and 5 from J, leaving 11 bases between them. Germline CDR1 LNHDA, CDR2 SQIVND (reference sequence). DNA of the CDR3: TGTGCCACTAGGGGGGCTTATGGCTACACCTTC. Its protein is CATRGAYGYTF.

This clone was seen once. The CDR3 sequence is CASSQGSPYGGYTF. For the CDR3, the DNA is TGTGCCAGCAGTCAGGGGTCCCCGTACGGTGGCTACACCTTC. The chain employs TRBV6-5 and TRBJ1-2; perhaps TRBD1 as D (6 bases). CDR1 and CDR2 from the germline V gene are MNHEY and SVGAGI. The ends were cut back, 5 bases at V and 7 bases at J, with 17 bases in the middle. The CDR3 runs 14 residues.

The CDR3 loop reads CASTRTGEGETQYF. CDR3 nucleotide sequence: TGTGCCAGCACCCGGACAGGGGAGGGGGAGACCCAGTACTTC. This rearrangement joins TRBV6-1 to TRBJ2-5, with 9 bases lining up with TRBD1. CDR1 is MNHNS and CDR2 is SASEGT in the germline V gene. The CDR3 covers 14 residues. V lost 7 bases, J lost 5 bases, and 8 bases stayed unmatched.

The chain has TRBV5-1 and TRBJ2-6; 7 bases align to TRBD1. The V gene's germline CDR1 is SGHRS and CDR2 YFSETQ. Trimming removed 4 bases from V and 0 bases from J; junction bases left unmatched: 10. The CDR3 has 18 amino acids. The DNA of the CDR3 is TGCGCCAGCAGCCCAACCGGGACAGACAGCTCTGGGGCCAACGTCCTGACTTTC. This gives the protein CASSPTGTDSSGANVLTF.

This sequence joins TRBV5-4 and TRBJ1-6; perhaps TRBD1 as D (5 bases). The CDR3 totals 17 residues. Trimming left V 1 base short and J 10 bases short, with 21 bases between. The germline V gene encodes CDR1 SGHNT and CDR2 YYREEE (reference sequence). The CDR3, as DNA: TGTGCCAGCAGCTTGTGGATCGGTCAGGGTGACGGATCACCCCTCCACTTT. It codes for CASSLWIGQGDGSPLHF. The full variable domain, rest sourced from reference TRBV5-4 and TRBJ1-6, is ETGVTQSPTHLIKTRGQQVTLRCSSQSGHNTVSWYQQALGQGPQFIFQYYREEENGRGNFPPRFSGLQFPNYSSELNVNALELDDSALYLCASSLWIGQGDGSPLHFGNGTRLTVT.

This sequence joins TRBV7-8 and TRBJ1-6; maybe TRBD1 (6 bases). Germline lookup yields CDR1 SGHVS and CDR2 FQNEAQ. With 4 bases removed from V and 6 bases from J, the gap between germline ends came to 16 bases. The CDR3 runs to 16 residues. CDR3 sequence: CASSYRQQGSNSPLHF. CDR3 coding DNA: TGTGCCAGCAGCTACCGGCAACAGGGTTCTAATTCACCCCTCCACTTT.